One and the same sample provided the 28 T cell receptor beta chains below, sequenced in a study of cytomegalovirus exposure and HLA in healthy donors. Use of 60 Vbeta and 13 Jbeta primers characterized the PCR. Method: immunoSEQ multiplex PCR; TCRdb's copy keeps in-frame clones and lacks some. The data contain some 110,000 clones, around 80% of them singletons. The sequencing sample was made of PBMCs. Source of these receptors: a young man in good health and CMV-seronegative.

The chain employs TRBV28 and TRBJ1-4; D is unresolved. The length of the CDR3 is 14 residues. From germline, CDR1 is MDHEN and CDR2 SYDVKM. With 7 bases removed from V and 12 bases from J, the gap between germline ends came to 21 bases. The CDR3 coding sequence is TGTGCCAGCACCCAAACGTCCTGGTCATCGGAACTGTTTTTT. This sequence encodes CASTQTSWSSELFF.

The chain uses TRBV18 and TRBJ2-7; 9 bases are shared with TRBD1. V dropped 2 bases and J dropped 2; count of bases not matched to a gene: 4. The CDR3 length is 15 residues. In germline, CDR1 is KGHSH, CDR2 LQKENI. This CDR3 reads CASSPGDRDTYEQYF. CDR3 DNA sequence: TGTGCCAGCTCACCAGGGGACAGGGACACCTACGAGCAGTACTTC. Full variable domain (rest looked up from reference TRBV18 and TRBJ2-7): NAGVMQNPRHLVRRRGQEARLRCSPMKGHSHVYWYRQLPEEGLKFMVYLQKENIIDESGMPKERFSAEFPKEGPSILRIQQVVRGDSAAYFCASSPGDRDTYEQYFGPGTRLTVT.

The chain recombines TRBV6-5 with TRBJ2-5; 9 nucleotides align to TRBD1. With the DNA end fitting TRBJ2-7 better, the J assignment may be wrong. The CDR3 sequence is 14 residues long. Germline V CDR1 and CDR2: MNHEY, SVGAGI. CDR3 residues: CASRIRDRAYEQYF. In nucleotides, the CDR3 is TGTGCCAGCAGGATCCGGGACAGGGCCTACGAGCAGTACTTC.

This clone appeared a few times. The CDR3 is CASSLTLQGARILFF. The CDR3 coding sequence is TGCGCCAGCAGCCTAACTTTACAGGGGGCGCGGATACTGTTTTTT. The chain links TRBV4-1 to TRBJ1-4; TRBD1 aligns across 9 bases. The CDR3 spans 15 residues. V was pared by 4 bases and J by 13 bases, with 13 bases of the junction left unmatched. Germline values: CDR1 MGHRA, CDR2 YSYEKL.

The V and J genes are TRBV11-2 and TRBJ2-7; a possible D gene is TRBD1 (6 bases). CDR1 is SGHAT and CDR2 is FQNNGV in the germline V gene. CDR3 length: 16 amino acids. V was trimmed by 3 bases and J by 2 bases, leaving 17 bases between them. The CDR3 coding sequence is TGTGCCAGCAGCTTGATGGGGGTGAAGGGGGCCTACGAGCAGTACTTC. This gives the protein CASSLMGVKGAYEQYF.

V usage is TRBV4-1 and J usage is TRBJ2-1; 8 nucleotides agree with TRBD1. This CDR3 comprises 13 residues. With V trimmed by 5 bases and J by 9 bases, 6 bases remained unmatched. The V gene's germline CDR1 is MGHRA and CDR2 YSYEKL. DNA of the CDR3: TGCGCCAGCAGCTTACAGGGGGGCACTGAGCAGTTCTTC. Translated: CASSLQGGTEQFF.

This clone has just a few counts. The chain couples TRBV6-5 to TRBJ1-6, with D unresolved. The CDR3 is 16 amino acids. V lost 0 bases and J 9 bases, leaving 15 bases between the germline ends. Per the germline V gene, CDR1 is MNHEY and CDR2 is SVGAGI. This CDR3 is CASSYSNALEGSPLHF. The CDR3 coding sequence is TGTGCCAGCAGTTACTCGAACGCCTTAGAGGGTTCACCCCTCCACTTT.

V and J are TRBV5-1 and TRBJ2-1; 11 bases line up with TRBD2. The CDR3 is made up of 15 amino acids. Germline V CDR1 and CDR2: SGHRS, YFSETQ. The V and J ends lost 4 bases and 2 bases, in that order; junction bases with no gene match: 2. The CDR3 bases are TGCGCCAGCAGCCAGACTAGCGGGGCCTACAATGAGCAGTTCTTC. This translates into CASSQTSGAYNEQFF.

The V gene is TRBV2, the J gene TRBJ2-1; 12 nucleotides align to TRBD2. The junction had 5 bases not matched to a gene; V was cut back by 11 bases and J by 6 bases. The CDR3 is made up of 13 amino acids. CDR1 is SNHLY, CDR2 FYNNEI, per germline. The DNA of the CDR3 is TGTGCCGGTCTAGCGGGGGGGCGCAATGAGCAGTTCTTC. Translating it yields CAGLAGGRNEQFF.

This clone was detected only a few times. The gene calls are TRBV27 and TRBJ1-2; 8 nucleotides align to TRBD1. The CDR3 sequence is 15 residues long. CDR1 is MNHEY, CDR2 SMNVEV, per germline (reference sequence). Trimming took 5 bases from V and 4 from J; bases not matched to a gene: 9. The CDR3 sequence: CASSPKGQGSYGYTF. CDR3 nucleotide sequence: TGTGCCAGCAGTCCTAAAGGACAGGGATCCTATGGCTACACCTTC.

The J gene is TRBJ2-7, the V gene TRBV29-1; TRBD1 agrees at 7 bases. There are 12 residues in the CDR3. The germline V gene encodes CDR1 SQVTM and CDR2 ANQGSEA. Trimming took 3 bases from V and 6 from J; bases not matched to a gene: 5. CDR3 protein: CSVDLQGREQYF. The CDR3 DNA is TGCAGCGTTGACTTACAGGGGCGCGAGCAGTACTTC.

This sequence joins TRBV19 and TRBJ2-7, with D perhaps matching TRBD1 (6 bases). V lost 5 bases to trimming and J lost 2 bases, with 10 bases between them. CDR3 length: 13 amino acids. The germline V gene has CDR1 LNHDA and CDR2 SQIVND (reference sequence). The CDR3 nucleotides read TGTGCCAGTAGTGGGACAATCCCCTACGAGCAGTACTTC. Translating it yields CASSGTIPYEQYF.

The CDR3 spells CASSERAASSEQYF. The CDR3 nucleotides are TGTGCCAGCAGTGAAAGAGCGGCTAGCTCCGAGCAGTACTTC. The rearrangement joins TRBV6-1 to TRBJ2-7; D may be TRBD2 (5 bases). Germline V gene data show CDR1 as MNHNS and CDR2 as SASEGT. Deletions cut 2 bases from V and 6 bases from J, with 14 bases between. This CDR3 is 14 amino acids long.

This clone was detected a few times. This chain links TRBV7-8 with TRBJ2-7, with D possibly being TRBD2 (7 bases). V was clipped by 0 bases and J by 4 bases, with 10 bases between them. The CDR3 extends over 14 amino acids. In germline, CDR1 is SGHVS, CDR2 FQNEAQ. CDR3 residues: CASSLAGGGYEQYF. CDR3 nucleotides: TGTGCCAGCAGCTTAGCGGGAGGGGGATACGAGCAGTACTTC.

The J gene is TRBJ1-2, the V gene TRBV2; D gene unclear. V lost 1 base and J lost 11, with 11 bases in between. This CDR3 region has 12 residues. The V gene's germline CDR1 is SNHLY and CDR2 FYNNEI. The CDR3 spells CASSEGPREYTF. In DNA form, the CDR3 reads TGTGCCAGCAGTGAAGGGCCCCGGGAGTACACCTTC. Drawing the rest from reference TRBV2 and TRBJ1-2, the complete variable domain is EPEVTQTPSHQVTQMGQEVILRCVPISNHLYFYWYRQILGQKVEFLVSFYNNEISEKSEIFDDQFSVERPDGSNFTLKIRSTKLEDSAMYFCASSEGPREYTFGSGTRLTVV.

The chain recombines TRBV7-8 with TRBJ1-1; 7 nucleotides match TRBD1. The CDR3 runs 14 residues. V gave up 5 bases and J gave up 2 bases; unmatched junction bases: 5. Per germline, CDR1 SGHVS and CDR2 FQNEAQ. The CDR3, as DNA: TGTGCCAGCAGCCCCAGACAGGGAAACACTGAAGCTTTCTTT. Translation: CASSPRQGNTEAFF.

This clone has just one count. J is TRBJ2-1 and V is TRBV5-1, with 10 positions matching TRBD2. J was trimmed by 4 bases and V by 0 bases; bases with no gene match: 4. The CDR3 runs 16 residues. The germline V gene has CDR1 SGHRS and CDR2 YFSETQ. The CDR3 reads CASSLEWTSGYNEQFF. The CDR3 nucleotides are TGCGCCAGCAGCTTGGAATGGACTAGCGGATACAATGAGCAGTTCTTC.

The rearrangement joins TRBV27 to TRBJ2-3, with 15 bases aligning to TRBD2. The V gene end was trimmed by 5 bases and the J gene end by 5 bases; junction bases not matched to a gene: 8. This CDR3 has 17 amino acids. CDR1 is MNHEY and CDR2 is SMNVEV in the germline V gene (reference sequence). The CDR3 coding sequence is TGTGCCAGCAGTCCCGGACTAGCGGGGGGGCAAATAGATACGCAGTATTTT. Amino acid sequence: CASSPGLAGGQIDTQYF.

The rearrangement uses TRBV30 and TRBJ1-1; D is uncertain. Germline CDR1 and CDR2: GTSNPN and SVGIG (reference sequence). CDR3 length: 14 amino acids. Trimming cost V 4 bases and J 4 bases, with 16 bases left between them. The CDR3 region is CAWIGRRVGTEAFF. Here the CDR3 DNA reads TGTGCCTGGATAGGGAGGCGGGTAGGCACTGAAGCTTTCTTT.

With respect to this clone: Because the CDR3's place on the DNA is in doubt, the DNA is left out and the CDR3 is given as listed by TCRdb. This chain connects TRBV4-2 to TRBJ2-3; TRBD2, the table's D call, lacks a check against the DNA. The CDR3 contains 17 residues when both ends are counted. The germline V gene encodes CDR1 LGHNA and CDR2 YNFKEQ. CDR3 sequence: CASSQDFGAGGTDTQYF.

This chain joins TRBV6-6 and TRBJ2-7, with 14 bases lining up with TRBD2. Germline assignment: CDR1 MNHNY and CDR2 SVGAGI (reference sequence). This CDR3 contains 16 residues. The trim removed 0 bases at V and 3 bases at J, leaving 1 base unmatched. DNA for the CDR3: TGTGCCAGCAGTTACTCAGGGACTAGCGGGAGCTACGAGCAGTACTTC. Its protein product is CASSYSGTSGSYEQYF.

This clone was seen just once. The chain joins TRBV6-4 to TRBJ2-2; 9 positions agree with TRBD2. V lost 4 bases to trimming and J lost 3 bases; unmatched junction nucleotides: 0. The CDR3 consists of 14 residues. Germline loops: CDR1 MRHNA, CDR2 SNTAGT. CDR3: CASSGLADTGELFF. The CDR3 DNA reads as TGTGCCAGCAGTGGACTAGCGGACACCGGGGAGCTGTTTTTT.

The rearrangement links TRBV7-2 to TRBJ1-5; 7 nucleotides agree with TRBD1. From germline, CDR1 is SGHTA and CDR2 FQGNSA. The CDR3 sequence is 13 residues long. V gave up 2 bases and J gave up 6 bases; unmatched junction bases: 1. The CDR3 loop is CASSLTGAQPQHF. CDR3 sequence (DNA): TGTGCCAGCAGCTTAACAGGGGCTCAGCCCCAGCATTTT.

The chain couples TRBV11-3 to TRBJ2-1; 12 bases are a match to TRBD2. V shed 5 bases, J shed 7 bases, and the junction held 6 bases outside the gene matches. CDR1 is SGHNT and CDR2 is YENEEA in the germline V gene. This CDR3 has 15 amino acids. The CDR3 nucleotides read TGTGCCAGCAGCCCCGGACTAGCGGGGCTAAATGAGCAGTTCTTC. Its protein is CASSPGLAGLNEQFF.

This CDR3 is CATQAGPEAFF. In DNA form, the CDR3 reads TGTGCCACCCAGGCGGGACCTGAAGCTTTCTTT. The chain uses TRBV10-3 and TRBJ1-1; a possible D gene is TRBD1 (5 bases). The V gene lost 10 bases and the J gene lost 6 bases, with 12 bases spanning the gap. This CDR3 has 11 amino acids. Germline V gives CDR1 ENHRY, CDR2 SYGVKD.

The chain joins TRBV18 to TRBJ1-1; maybe TRBD1 (5 bases). CDR1 is KGHSH, CDR2 LQKENI, per germline. CDR3 size: 15 residues. V was shortened by 5 bases and J by 4 bases, with 17 bases between the two germline ends. Here the CDR3 reads CASSYSREIGTEAFF. The DNA of the CDR3 is TGTGCCAGCTCATATTCCAGGGAAATCGGCACTGAAGCTTTCTTT.

V usage is TRBV6-6 and J usage is TRBJ2-5; perhaps TRBD1 as D (6 bases). CDR3 length equals 14 residues. Germline-derived CDR1 and CDR2 are MNHNY and SVGAGI (reference sequence). V was trimmed by 6 bases and J by 4 bases, leaving 15 bases between them. The CDR3 here is CASRRGQRGETQYF. The CDR3 DNA follows: TGTGCCAGCAGACGCGGACAGAGAGGAGAGACCCAGTACTTC.

The chain couples TRBV7-8 to TRBJ2-1; 13 bases align to TRBD2. V shed 8 bases and J 10 bases; nucleotides not matched to a gene: 8. Looked up from germline, CDR1 is SGHVS and CDR2 is FQNEAQ. This CDR3 contains 14 residues. In DNA, the CDR3 is TGTGCCAGCCTAGGACTAGCGGGGGTCGGGGAGCAGTTCTTC. Its protein is CASLGLAGVGEQFF.